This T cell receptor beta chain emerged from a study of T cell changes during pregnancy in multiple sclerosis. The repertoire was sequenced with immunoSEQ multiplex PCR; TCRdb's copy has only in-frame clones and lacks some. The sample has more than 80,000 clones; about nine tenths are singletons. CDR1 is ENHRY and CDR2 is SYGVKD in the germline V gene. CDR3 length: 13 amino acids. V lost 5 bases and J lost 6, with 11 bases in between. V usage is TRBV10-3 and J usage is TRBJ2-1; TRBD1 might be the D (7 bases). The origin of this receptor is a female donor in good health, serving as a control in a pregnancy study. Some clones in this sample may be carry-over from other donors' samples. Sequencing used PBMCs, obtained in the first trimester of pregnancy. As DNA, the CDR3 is TGTGCCATCAGTTACAGGGGAGGCAATGAGCAGTTCTTC. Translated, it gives CAISYRGGNEQFF.